The sequence of this T cell receptor (beta chain) was determined in a study of blood T cells in healthy people across ages. For the second PCR, which ran for roughly 6 to 12 cycles, a sample-barcoded 5' primer and a J-beta primer mix were used. In TCRdb, the 5' RACE reads were re-called with MiXCR into one record per CDR3 protein. The table records some 930,000 distinct CDR3 sequences, almost 30% of them present only once. Study results and limitations: Older age went with lower TCR beta diversity per million T cells, in a roughly linear way.

Ten or more counts support this clonotype. The antigen is unknown. A further study also used this sample, focusing on T cells of mothers and their children.

This TCR derives from a woman between 40 and 50 years old in good health. What was sequenced was blood.

In DNA form, the CDR3 reads TGTGCCAGCAGCAAAGGTTTTTGGAAGGAAAAGTTACGATACAATGAGCAGTTCTTC. Residues: CASSKGFWKEKLRYNEQFF. The chain combines TRBV21-1 with TRBJ2-1. TRBV21-1 is a pseudogene locus. CDR3 length equals 19 residues.